These 9 T cell receptor beta chains were sequenced from one sample in a study of blood T cell repertoires in COVID-19. Assay used: immunoSEQ multiplex PCR; TCRdb lists only in-frame clones, some missing. The sample has over 200,000 clones, approximately 90% seen once. The sample comprised peripheral blood. The source is a man younger than 45 with COVID-19, enrolled during active disease.

The chain combines TRBV6-5 with TRBJ1-1; 7 nucleotides align to TRBD1. The CDR3 sequence is 14 residues long. Germline CDR1 reads MNHEY; CDR2 reads SVGAGI. V lost 8 bases to trimming and J lost 0 bases; unmatched junction nucleotides: 6. The CDR3 DNA sequence: TGTGCCAGCCGAGCGGACAGGATGAACACTGAAGCTTTCTTT. This encodes CASRADRMNTEAFF.

This clone was recorded only once. The gene calls are TRBV5-5 and TRBJ2-7; perhaps TRBD2 as D (6 bases). V lost 4 bases and J 1 base, leaving 24 bases between the germline ends. CDR3 length: 18 amino acids. The germline V gene encodes CDR1 SGHKS and CDR2 YYEKEE (reference sequence). CDR3 sequence reads: CASSQNRDSSSISYEQYF. CDR3 bases: TGTGCCAGCAGCCAGAATAGGGACTCAAGTTCAATTTCCTACGAGCAGTACTTC. The full variable domain, completed using reference TRBV5-5 and TRBJ2-7, is DAGVTQSPTHLIKTRGQQVTLRCSPISGHKSVSWYQQVLGQGPQFIFQYYEKEERGRGNFPDRFSARQFPNYSSELNVNALLLGDSALYLCASSQNRDSSSISYEQYFGPGTRLTVT.

V gene TRBV7-2 combines with J gene TRBJ2-1; maybe TRBD1 (6 bases). This CDR3 comprises 15 residues. Trimming took 2 bases from V and 3 from J, leaving 11 bases between them. Germline V gene sequence: CDR1 SGHTA, CDR2 FQGNSA. The CDR3 coding sequence is TGTGCCAGCAGCTTATCAGGACAGTACTACAATGAGCAGTTCTTC. Its translation: CASSLSGQYYNEQFF.

V gene TRBV28 combines with J gene TRBJ1-5; 8 positions agree with TRBD1. Germline V CDR1 and CDR2: MDHEN, SYDVKM. J gave up 5 bases and V 6 bases, and 12 bases lay outside the gene matches. CDR3 length equals 16 residues. CDR3 protein: CASRSPTGGRYQPQHF. The CDR3 DNA sequence: TGTGCCAGCAGGAGTCCAACAGGGGGAAGGTATCAGCCCCAGCATTTT.

This chain joins TRBV27 and TRBJ2-7; 8 bases fit TRBD2. CDR3 size: 14 residues. The V segment lost 7 bases and the J segment 0 bases; nucleotides outside the gene matches: 5. Germline V gene lookup returns CDR1 MNHEY and CDR2 SMNVEV (reference sequence). CDR3 sequence reads: CASNQAGASYEQYF. In DNA form, the CDR3 reads TGTGCCAGCAACCAAGCGGGAGCCTCCTACGAGCAGTACTTC.

This chain connects TRBV4-2 to TRBJ1-4; possible D gene TRBD1, 5 bases. The CDR3 is 17 residues long. V lost 4 bases and J lost 6, with 21 bases in between. The V gene's germline CDR1 is LGHNA and CDR2 YNFKEQ. This chain's CDR3 is CASSPRGGLYLDEKLFF. The CDR3 DNA reads TGTGCCAGCAGCCCCCGCGGGGGTCTATACTTAGATGAAAAACTGTTTTTT.

In DNA form, the CDR3 reads TGTGCCTGGAGGACCCTTAGCGGGCAGTCCTACAATGAGCAGTTCTTC. This encodes CAWRTLSGQSYNEQFF. The chain employs TRBV30 and TRBJ2-1; 7 positions match TRBD2. Germline V lookup: CDR1 GTSNPN, CDR2 SVGIG (reference sequence). The CDR3 runs 16 residues. V trimming: 3 bases; J trimming: 1 base; junction bases outside the gene matches: 9.

The J gene is TRBJ2-7, the V gene TRBV15, with D possibly TRBD2 on 6 matching bases. The CDR3 loop spans 13 amino acids. CDR1 is LNHNV, CDR2 YYDKDF, per germline (reference sequence). V lost 1 base and J 4 bases, leaving 8 bases between the germline ends. The CDR3 sequence is CATSRARGYEQYF. DNA for the CDR3: TGTGCCACCAGCAGAGCGCGGGGATACGAGCAGTACTTC.

The rearrangement uses TRBV19 and TRBJ1-1; unclear D gene. The CDR3 spans 14 residues. V gave up 5 bases and J gave up 1 base, with 11 bases separating them. The germline gives CDR1 LNHDA, CDR2 SQIVND (reference sequence). DNA of the CDR3: TGTGCCAGTAGTGGGAAAGCGGGGAACACTGAAGCTTTCTTT. It codes for CASSGKAGNTEAFF.